This T cell receptor (beta chain) appears in the sequencing data of a study of OX40 agonist ivuxolimab in advanced cancers. Regarding the study in general: Ivuxolimab was an agonistic, fully human IgG2 monoclonal antibody directed against OX40 (CD134), a costimulatory receptor. Intravenous ivuxolimab was administered to patients every 2 weeks at six dose levels: 0.01, 0.1, 0.3, 1.5, 3 and 10 mg/kg. Of the roughly 51 patients in dose escalation, 19 had hepatocellular carcinoma, some 15 had melanoma, 9 had renal cell carcinoma and 9 had head and neck cancer. The dose-escalation cohort was roughly 83% male with a mean age of about 54 years, ranging from roughly 23 to 90. Patients were allowed to have had prior anti-PD-1, anti-PD-L1 or anti-CTLA-4 therapy, and around 37% of the dose-escalation patients had previously received checkpoint inhibitors. Partial responses occurred in three dose-escalation patients, of whom one had hepatocellular carcinoma and two had cutaneous melanoma. Peripheral TCRbeta sequencing aimed to test whether ivuxolimab altered TCR sequence diversity and caused clonal T-cell expansion. The paper reports the monotherapy dose-escalation portion (N ≈ 50 patients) of the phase I ivuxolimab trial. The study at large found these results: Clonal expansion of both CD4+ and CD8+ blood T cells was observed from baseline to week 6 at doses 0.1 to 3.0 mg/kg. In the 0.1-3.0 mg/kg groups, partial responders had among the lowest normalized peripheral clonal expansion, particularly in CD8+ T cells. Low levels of normalized T-cell clonal expansion were also seen in some nonresponding patients. After ivuxolimab, more expanded clones were found on average in CD8+ T cells than in CD4+ T cells. Antigen specificity was not determined for the clonally expanded peripheral T cells.

In the case of this clone: Its antigen has not been determined. There are no base qualities to consult, and no much larger clone falls within one base.

The trial excluded patients who had a history of autoimmune disease or who were on systemic immunosuppression. Peripheral blood for TCR sequencing was collected from all dose cohorts at baseline, on cycle 4 day 1, and on cycle 7 day 1. The samples were taken from a phase I, first-in-human, multicenter, open-label dose-escalation trial of ivuxolimab. Adults with locally advanced or metastatic melanoma, renal cell carcinoma, hepatocellular carcinoma or head and neck squamous cell carcinoma were enrolled in the trial. Before TCR sequencing, CD4+ T cells and CD8+ T cells from peripheral blood were sorted into separate populations. Genomic DNA was extracted from sorted cells for sequencing of the TCRbeta CDR3 region. The immunoSEQ Assay was used for sequencing of TCRbeta CDR3 regions. The clones in this table, taken by TCRdb from immuneACCESS, are in-frame only. Not every clone is retained; where verified, under half of the shortfall comes from an unresolved V gene, and the cause of the rest is unknown. The sample data list over 55,000 clones, and around 84% of these were observed just once. The top ten clones comprise approximately 8% of the sample.

The CDR3 holds 19 amino acids from the cysteine to the phenylalanine. Solely the CDR3 DNA is kept, with 57 bases framed from the first base. Taken from the germline V gene, the CDR1 and CDR2 loops are SNHLY and FYNNEI. For this chain, trimming is 4 bases at the V end and 3 bases at the J end, and the number of junction bases without a gene match is 12. The source material was CD4+ or CD8+ T cells sorted from blood, sampled in a trial of the OX40 agonist ivuxolimab. The V and J segments used are TRBV2 and TRBJ2-1; TRBD2 fits 13 bases in the junction. This clonotype originated in an adult with an advanced solid tumor such as melanoma, head and neck, liver or kidney cancer. The nucleotide sequence is given as TGTGCCAGCAGTGGGGGAGCTGGACTAGCGGGAGCAGGCTACAATGAGCAGTTCTTC. Translated, this gives CASSGGAGLAGAGYNEQFF.